The present entry profiles one TCR beta chain with its context. Its antigen is not identified. Germline V gene sequence: CDR1 SQVTM, CDR2 ANQGSEA. The germline V and J ends were trimmed by 4 bases and 5 bases, with 12 bases remaining between them. CDR3 length: 13 amino acids. Unique molecular identifiers were used in preparing the TCRbeta library. MiXCR, applied by TCRdb to the PCR reads, yields one record per CDR3 protein. The sample lists around 270,000 distinct CDR3 sequences, around 10% occurring once. These data come from a study of T-cell reconstitution after alpha-beta-depleted transplantation in children. Study results and limitations: T-cell counts and diversity at one year post-transplant came mainly from newly produced T cells. TCRbeta diversity was high at day 60 in some patients (a result of surviving recipient T cells and thymic progenitors). The origin of alpha-beta T cells about two months after transplant was reportedly several hundred expanded graft clones.

The V call is TRBV29-1, the J call TRBJ1-5; D remains unclear. The sample consisted of PBMCs, taken before TCRalphabeta/CD19-depleted stem cell transplant. The sequence was obtained from a boy under three years old with acute myeloid leukemia, due to receive a stem cell transplant. The CDR3 DNA follows: TGCAGCGTTGGGGGAGTTGGGGATCAGCCCCAGCATTTT. This translates into CSVGGVGDQPQHF.